The clone carrying this T cell receptor beta chain was picked up many times. Antigen: not known. This sequence may be a read error, since a much larger clone differs from it by one base. This specimen comes from a study of T cells after yellow fever vaccination. Turning to the study itself: Low-cell-number fractions underwent preparation using SMART-Seq v4 Ultra Low Input. Findings and limits, study-wide: At around 96% for CD4 and approximately 89% for CD8, most primary-vaccination clones showed up again after the booster. The secondary response peaked faster, at day 5 versus 15, but was weaker.

V gave up 7 bases and J gave up 2 bases, with 5 bases separating them. Germline CDR1 is SNHLY and CDR2 is FYNNEI. The CDR3 is 11 amino acids. TCRdb reprocessed the 5' RACE reads with MiXCR, giving one entry per CDR3 protein. This table holds under 400,000 distinct CDR3 sequences, under 15% found once. The chain has TRBV2 and TRBJ2-5; unclear D gene. The sample consisted of CD4+ T cells sorted from PBMCs, taken 15 days after the yellow fever booster vaccination. This sequence was found in a man between 18 and 29 years old who received the YFV17D yellow fever vaccine. The CDR3 nucleotides are TGTGCCAGCAACCCACAAGAGACCCAGTACTTC. It translates to CASNPQETQYF.